The next 7 T cell receptor beta chains were all read from a single sample in a study of blood T cell repertoires in COVID-19. The repertoire was sequenced with immunoSEQ multiplex PCR; TCRdb's copy has only in-frame clones and lacks some. The sample holds about 160,000 clones, around 82% seen once. The sequenced sample consisted of peripheral blood. These receptors were collected from a woman aged 35 to 49 with COVID-19, enrolled during active disease.

This clone was detected a few times. The chain uses TRBV7-2 and TRBJ2-1, with 7 bases identical to TRBD2. The junction had 8 bases not matched to a gene; V was cut back by 2 bases and J by 7 bases. There are 15 residues in the CDR3. Germline values: CDR1 SGHTA, CDR2 FQGNSA. The CDR3 region has the DNA TGTGCCAGCAGCTTATATGCGGGAGAGGTTAATGAGCAGTTCTTC. Translating gives CASSLYAGEVNEQFF.

The chain is built from TRBV14 and TRBJ1-2, with D maybe TRBD1 (6 bases). This CDR3 is built from 14 residues. Germline CDR1 reads SGHDN; CDR2 reads FVKESK. Trimming removed 1 base from V and 2 bases from J, with 8 bases in between. The CDR3 nucleotides are TGTGCCAGCAGCCAAGGGGGGCGGAACTATGGCTACACCTTC. It encodes CASSQGGRNYGYTF.

The chain links TRBV5-1 to TRBJ2-5; 14 nucleotides align to TRBD2. J was trimmed by 1 base and V by 5 bases; bases with no gene match: 7. The CDR3 length is 17 residues. Per germline, CDR1 SGHRS and CDR2 YFSETQ. The CDR3 spells CASSFSGLAGGQETQYF. DNA for the CDR3: TGCGCCAGCAGTTTTTCTGGACTAGCGGGAGGCCAAGAGACCCAGTACTTC.

This clone was seen just once. V usage is TRBV6-5 and J usage is TRBJ2-2; D is unclear. V was trimmed by 3 bases and J by 5 bases, leaving 13 bases between them. Germline V gene sequence: CDR1 MNHEY, CDR2 SVGAGI. The CDR3 covers 15 residues. CDR3 in amino acids: CASSYSLTITGELFF. CDR3 sequence (DNA): TGTGCCAGCAGTTATAGCCTCACCATAACCGGGGAGCTGTTTTTT.

The V call is TRBV5-8, the J call TRBJ1-2; the D gene is possibly TRBD1 (6 bases). V shed 1 base and J shed 2 bases, with 15 bases lying between them. This CDR3 is 16 amino acids long. Germline V gene lookup returns CDR1 SGHTS and CDR2 YDEGEE. This CDR3 reads CASSLYDTGTNYGYTF. In DNA form, the CDR3 reads TGTGCCAGCAGCTTGTATGATACAGGGACCAACTATGGCTACACCTTC.

The rearrangement uses TRBV7-9 and TRBJ1-2; 8 bases are a match to TRBD1. V lost 1 base to trimming and J lost 1 base; unmatched junction nucleotides: 11. The CDR3 contains 18 residues. Germline lookup yields CDR1 SEHNR and CDR2 FQNEAQ (reference sequence). CDR3 DNA: TGTGCCAGCAGCTTAGGATACAGGACAGGGACCTTTAACTATGGCTACACCTTC. This gives the protein CASSLGYRTGTFNYGYTF.

The chain employs TRBV12-3 or TRBV12-4 and TRBJ1-2; TRBD1 matches 9 bases. CDR3 length: 12 amino acids. Germline trimming cut 6 bases from V and 4 bases from J; bases unmatched to any gene: 0. In DNA, the CDR3 is TGTGCCAGCAGGACAGGGGGCTATGGCTACACCTTC. Translated: CASRTGGYGYTF.